Presented here are 32 T cell receptor beta chains from one specimen sequenced in a study of OX40 agonist ivuxolimab in advanced cancers. Using immunoSEQ multiplex PCR, the repertoire was profiled, and TCRdb retains in-frame clones only, with some absent. The table shows around 80,000 clones, with approximately 90% occurring only once. The sample consisted of CD4+ or CD8+ T cells sorted from blood, taken in a trial of the OX40 agonist ivuxolimab. The source is an adult with an advanced solid tumor such as melanoma, head and neck, liver or kidney cancer.

About this clone itself: At the DNA level, this CDR3 is encoded by other sequences in the same sample as well. V gene TRBV9 combines with J gene TRBJ1-1; D possibly corresponds to TRBD1 (5 bases). The V and J ends lost 2 bases and 5 bases respectively, with 13 bases between them. The CDR3 loop spans 14 amino acids. Per germline, CDR1 SGDLS and CDR2 YYNGEE. CDR3 region: CASSVGWGVTEAFF. The CDR3 DNA reads TGTGCCAGCAGCGTCGGGTGGGGGGTAACTGAAGCTTTCTTT.

This sequence joins TRBV7-9 and TRBJ2-5, with 9 positions matching TRBD2. V shed 6 bases and J 5 bases; nucleotides not matched to a gene: 10. Germline CDR1 and CDR2: SEHNR and FQNEAQ (reference sequence). This CDR3 contains 15 residues. The CDR3 protein is CASRVGAGGHETQYF. The CDR3 DNA is TGTGCCAGCAGGGTCGGGGCGGGAGGGCACGAGACCCAGTACTTC.

The V gene is TRBV30, the J gene TRBJ1-5; D is unclear. This CDR3 is built from 14 residues. V shed 5 bases and J shed 1 base, with 12 bases lying between them. Germline lookup yields CDR1 GTSNPN and CDR2 SVGIG (reference sequence). CDR3 protein: CAWDHGTSNQPQHF. In DNA, the CDR3 is TGTGCCTGGGACCACGGAACAAGCAATCAGCCCCAGCATTTT.

The V and J genes are TRBV5-1 and TRBJ2-7, with unresolved D. Germline values: CDR1 SGHRS, CDR2 YFSETQ. CDR3 size: 12 residues. V was trimmed by 4 bases and J by 5 bases, leaving 10 bases between them. This chain's CDR3 is CASSIVPHEQYF. As DNA, the CDR3 is TGCGCCAGCAGCATCGTCCCCCACGAGCAGTACTTC.

Here the CDR3 DNA reads TGTGCCAGCAGTCGCGAGGCGGGAAGCGCCTACGAGCAGTACTTC. Amino acids: CASSREAGSAYEQYF. This sequence joins TRBV6-4 and TRBJ2-7; D may be TRBD2 (6 bases). Germline lookup yields CDR1 MRHNA and CDR2 SNTAGT. This CDR3 has 15 residues. The ends were cut back, 5 bases at V and 2 bases at J, with 16 bases in the middle.

This clone was seen a few times. The rearrangement uses TRBV18 and TRBJ2-7; 7 nucleotides line up with TRBD2. Germline CDR1 reads KGHSH; CDR2 reads LQKENI. This CDR3 has 14 residues. The V and J ends lost 6 bases and 3 bases, in that order; junction bases with no gene match: 8. The DNA of the CDR3 is TGTGCCAGCTCGATCTCGCCTAGCGGCTACGAGCAGTACTTC. The encoded protein is CASSISPSGYEQYF.

V usage is TRBV6-6 and J usage is TRBJ2-2, with a possible D match to TRBD2 (6 bases). With 7 bases removed from V and 2 bases from J, the gap between germline ends came to 11 bases. The CDR3 runs to 14 residues. CDR1 is MNHNY and CDR2 is SVGAGI in the germline V gene (reference sequence). The CDR3 region has the DNA TGTGCCAGCATCGGAGGGACCAACACCGGGGAGCTGTTTTTT. This encodes CASIGGTNTGELFF.

The V and J genes are TRBV10-2 and TRBJ2-5; TRBD2 agrees at 8 bases. This CDR3 has 15 amino acids. With V trimmed by 4 bases and J by 4 bases, 8 bases remained unmatched. Germline CDR1 reads WSHSY; CDR2 reads SAAADI. This CDR3 is CASSVGGGTAETQYF. The CDR3 nucleotides read TGCGCCAGCAGTGTCGGCGGGGGGACCGCAGAGACCCAGTACTTC.

The genes are TRBV9 and TRBJ1-6; the D is unclear. Germline lookup yields CDR1 SGDLS and CDR2 YYNGEE. Trimming took 0 bases from V and 3 from J, leaving 7 bases between them. The CDR3 has 15 amino acids. The CDR3 DNA reads TGTGCCAGCAGCGTAGGAGCAGACTATAATTCACCCCTCCACTTT. Its translation: CASSVGADYNSPLHF.

The gene calls are TRBV4-2 and TRBJ2-7, with 8 bases fitting TRBD2. Germline loops: CDR1 LGHNA, CDR2 YNFKEQ. This CDR3 region has 16 residues. Trimming at V came to 6 bases and at J to 2 bases, leaving 12 bases not matched to a gene. The CDR3 region has the DNA TGTGCCAGCAGGCGGGAAAGGGGCGGGGGGACCTACGAGCAGTACTTC. It is translated as CASRRERGGGTYEQYF.

CDR3 nucleotide sequence: TGTGCCAGCAGCTTGTCCGGGGATGGCTACACCTTC. The encoded protein is CASSLSGDGYTF. V and J are TRBV5-6 and TRBJ1-2; D is uncertain. Trimming took off 1 base at V and 6 bases at J, with 7 bases between the two ends. The length of the CDR3 is 12 residues. The germline gives CDR1 SGHDT, CDR2 YYEEEE.

The genes are TRBV23-1 and TRBJ2-1; D is perhaps TRBD1 (6 bases). TRBV23-1 is designated an ORF whose function remains uncertain. Trimming took off 3 bases at V and 7 bases at J, with 16 bases between the two ends. This CDR3 comprises 15 residues. The CDR3 sequence: CASSHLDLRGNEQFF. The DNA of the CDR3 is TGCGCCAGCAGTCACTTAGACCTTAGGGGGAATGAGCAGTTCTTC.

V is TRBV25-1 and J is TRBJ2-7; D call uncertain. The CDR3 covers 11 residues. Germline CDR1 MGHDK, CDR2 SYGVNS. V lost 3 bases and J 7 bases, leaving 7 bases between the germline ends. In DNA, the CDR3 is TGTGCCAGCAGTGATGCCCGGGAGCAGTACTTC. Translation gives CASSDAREQYF.

The rearrangement uses TRBV19 and TRBJ1-2; TRBD1 agrees at 11 bases. After removal of 5 bases from V and 5 bases from J, the junction contained 7 bases not matched to a gene. This CDR3 region has 15 residues. The germline V gene encodes CDR1 LNHDA and CDR2 SQIVND (reference sequence). CDR3 sequence: CASSPRTGGAYGYTF. The CDR3 DNA sequence: TGTGCCAGTAGTCCGAGGACAGGGGGCGCATATGGCTACACCTTC.

The V and J genes are TRBV5-1 and TRBJ1-5; D may be TRBD1 (5 bases). The ends were cut back, 4 bases at V and 0 bases at J, with 8 bases in the middle. The CDR3 is 14 residues long. Looked up from germline, CDR1 is SGHRS and CDR2 is YFSETQ. The CDR3 spells CASSRDASNQPQHF. CDR3 nucleotide sequence: TGCGCCAGCAGCAGGGACGCTAGCAATCAGCCCCAGCATTTT.

The V and J genes are TRBV5-8 and TRBJ1-2; 7 positions match TRBD1. The trim removed 0 bases at V and 1 base at J, leaving 6 bases unmatched. The CDR3 runs 16 residues. In germline, CDR1 is SGHTS, CDR2 YDEGEE. The chain's CDR3 is CASSLGQGGRNYGYTF. The CDR3 nucleotides are TGTGCCAGCAGCTTGGGACAGGGAGGCCGTAACTATGGCTACACCTTC.

The chain uses TRBV14 and TRBJ1-5; D not certain. V lost 1 base, J lost 2 bases, and 18 bases lay in between. Germline-derived CDR1 and CDR2 are SGHDN and FVKESK. The CDR3 runs to 18 residues. The CDR3: CASSQVPRVRRGNQPQHF. The CDR3, as DNA: TGTGCCAGCAGCCAAGTCCCTCGGGTCAGGCGGGGCAATCAGCCCCAGCATTTT.

This chain uses TRBV6-1 with TRBJ2-7; no clear D gene. Germline CDR1 MNHNS, CDR2 SASEGT. CDR3 size: 13 residues. Trimming removed 4 bases at V and 0 bases at J, with 7 bases between. CDR3 coding DNA: TGTGCCAGCAGTGGGACGGTCTCCTACGAGCAGTACTTC. This gives the protein CASSGTVSYEQYF.

V gene TRBV5-6 combines with J gene TRBJ2-1; 10 nucleotides align to TRBD2. CDR3 length equals 18 residues. In germline, CDR1 is SGHDT, CDR2 YYEEEE. V shed 0 bases, J shed 0 bases, and the junction held 6 bases outside the gene matches. The CDR3 region has the DNA TGTGCCAGCAGCTTGGTAGCGGGGGGCCCCAGCTCCTACAATGAGCAGTTCTTC. Translation: CASSLVAGGPSSYNEQFF. Together with reference TRBV5-6 and TRBJ2-1, the CDR3 gives the full variable domain: DAGVTQSPTHLIKTRGQQVTLRCSPKSGHDTVSWYQQALGQGPQFIFQYYEEEERQRGNFPDRFSGHQFPNYSSELNVNALLLGDSALYLCASSLVAGGPSSYNEQFFGPGTRLTVL.

V gene TRBV27 combines with J gene TRBJ1-2, with 8 positions matching TRBD1. From germline, CDR1 is MNHEY and CDR2 SMNVEV (reference sequence). The CDR3 covers 16 residues. V trimming: 6 bases; J trimming: 4 bases; junction bases outside the gene matches: 13. The chain's CDR3 is CASRGPDRGRSYGYTF. DNA of the CDR3: TGTGCCAGCAGGGGCCCCGACAGGGGTAGGAGCTATGGCTACACCTTC.

The rearrangement uses TRBV6-4 and TRBJ2-7; weak D call: TRBD2 (7 bases). The CDR3 is 13 amino acids. CDR1 is MRHNA, CDR2 SNTAGT, per germline. The germline V and J ends were trimmed by 10 bases and 3 bases, with 16 bases remaining between them. CDR3 amino acids: CATPGGRLYEQYF. In nucleotides, the CDR3 is TGTGCCACCCCCGGGGGGCGCCTCTACGAGCAGTACTTC.

The rearrangement joins TRBV30 to TRBJ1-2, with D possibly being TRBD1 (6 bases). V gave up 0 bases and J gave up 0 bases, with 11 bases separating them. The CDR3 extends over 15 amino acids. Germline V gene lookup returns CDR1 GTSNPN and CDR2 SVGIG (reference sequence). DNA for the CDR3: TGTGCCTGGAGTGTATGGGACAACCCTAACTATGGCTACACCTTC. The encoded protein is CAWSVWDNPNYGYTF.

The chain combines TRBV30 with TRBJ1-2, with 8 bases aligning to TRBD1. From germline, CDR1 is GTSNPN and CDR2 SVGIG (reference sequence). V shed 0 bases and J 7 bases; nucleotides not matched to a gene: 7. The CDR3 is made up of 14 amino acids. CDR3 sequence: CAWSVPGGYLGYTF. CDR3 bases: TGTGCCTGGAGTGTCCCAGGGGGCTATCTTGGCTACACCTTC.

The CDR3 spells CATSKASGELFF. DNA of the CDR3: TGTGCCACCAGCAAGGCGTCCGGGGAGCTGTTTTTT. V gene TRBV15 combines with J gene TRBJ2-2; no reliable D call. This CDR3 comprises 12 residues. Deletions cut 4 bases from V and 6 bases from J, with 6 bases between. Germline V CDR1 and CDR2: LNHNV, YYDKDF (reference sequence). The full variable domain, rest sourced from reference TRBV15 and TRBJ2-2, is DAMVIQNPRYQVTQFGKPVTLSCSQTLNHNVMYWYQQKSSQAPKLLFHYYDKDFNNEADTPDNFQSRRPNTSFCFLDIRSPGLGDTAMYLCATSKASGELFFGEGSRLTVL.

This clone is a singleton in its sample. The chain combines TRBV11-2 with TRBJ1-1, with D unclear. CDR3 length: 12 residues. In germline, CDR1 is SGHAT, CDR2 FQNNGV. V lost 1 base, J lost 10 bases, and 10 bases lay in between. CDR3 protein: CASSLVPGGAFF. CDR3 nucleotide sequence: TGTGCCAGCAGCTTAGTGCCCGGTGGAGCTTTCTTT.

The rearrangement links TRBV29-1 to TRBJ1-1; TRBD1 agrees at 10 bases. Losses at the gene ends were 7 bases for V and 10 bases for J; bases not matched to a gene: 12. The CDR3 extends over 13 amino acids. Looked up from germline, CDR1 is SQVTM and CDR2 is ANQGSEA. In nucleotides, the CDR3 is TGCAGCGCGACAAAGACAGGGGGCAGCTCAGCTTTCTTT. Residues: CSATKTGGSSAFF.

This clone came up once. This chain uses TRBV7-8 with TRBJ2-3, with 12 positions matching TRBD2. The V segment lost 5 bases and the J segment 7 bases; nucleotides outside the gene matches: 10. The CDR3 length is 16 residues. The germline gives CDR1 SGHVS, CDR2 FQNEAQ. As DNA, the CDR3 is TGTGCCAGCAGCCCGAGCGGGCTAGCGGGGGGGTATACGCAGTATTTT. Its protein product is CASSPSGLAGGYTQYF.

The CDR3 protein is CASSSGLEGTTEAFF. The CDR3 DNA reads TGCGCCAGCAGCTCCGGCCTAGAGGGTACGACTGAAGCTTTCTTT. This sequence joins TRBV5-1 and TRBJ1-1; no firm D call. Deletions cut 3 bases from V and 5 bases from J, with 17 bases between. Germline V gene sequence: CDR1 SGHRS, CDR2 YFSETQ. The CDR3 loop spans 15 amino acids.

The rearrangement links TRBV6-5 to TRBJ2-5; 9 bases are a match to TRBD1. TRBJ2-7 explains the end of the DNA better; the J call may be wrong. CDR1 is MNHEY, CDR2 SVGAGI, per germline. The CDR3 is 13 residues long. CDR3 nucleotide sequence: TGTGCCAGCAGTTGGGGACAGGGTTACGAGCAGTACTTC. It is translated as CASSWGQGYEQYF.

V is TRBV5-5 and J is TRBJ2-7, with 8 bases lining up with TRBD1. Looked up from germline, CDR1 is SGHKS and CDR2 is YYEKEE (reference sequence). This CDR3 region has 14 residues. The ends lost 7 bases at V and 4 bases at J; junction bases unmatched: 10. This CDR3 reads CASSNPGGGYEQYF. DNA of the CDR3: TGTGCCAGCTCTAATCCAGGGGGCGGGTACGAGCAGTACTTC.

The chain couples TRBV5-4 to TRBJ2-2; 11 bases agree with TRBD2. In germline, CDR1 is SGHNT, CDR2 YYREEE (reference sequence). V was clipped by 4 bases and J by 5 bases; unmatched bases: 7. This CDR3 contains 16 residues. The CDR3 loop reads CASSPSASGRTGELFF. The CDR3 nucleotides read TGTGCCAGCAGCCCTTCGGCTAGCGGGAGGACCGGGGAGCTGTTTTTT.

The chain has TRBV5-4 and TRBJ2-7; D possibly uses TRBD1 or TRBD2 (6 bases each). CDR3 length: 13 amino acids. Germline CDR1 SGHNT, CDR2 YYREEE (reference sequence). The ends were cut back, 3 bases at V and 5 bases at J, with 12 bases in the middle. The CDR3 spells CASSWGAEDEQYF. CDR3 sequence (DNA): TGTGCCAGCAGCTGGGGGGCCGAAGACGAGCAGTACTTC.